This T cell receptor beta chain was recovered during a study of cytomegalovirus exposure and HLA in healthy donors. Findings of the study overall: HLA alleles were associated with 16,951 TCR beta sequences in a later analysis at 0.05 false discovery rate.

Vbeta (60) and Jbeta (13) primers were used in the PCR. Method: immunoSEQ multiplex PCR; TCRdb's copy keeps in-frame clones and lacks some. In the table there are more than 100,000 clones, more than 60% of which are singletons. This CDR3 spans 13 amino acids. V dropped 8 bases and J dropped 6; count of bases not matched to a gene: 7. Germline CDR1 reads MDHEN; CDR2 reads SYDVKM. About this clone itself: The target antigen is unknown.

The sequence came from a woman aged 40 to 49 in good health and CMV-seronegative. The specimen was PBMCs. J is TRBJ2-1 and V is TRBV28; 7 bases match TRBD1. The CDR3 DNA reads TGTGCCAGCCGAAACTCAGGGGGCAATGAGCAGTTCTTC. Translation: CASRNSGGNEQFF.